This passage covers 20 T cell receptor beta chains from one sample sequenced in a study of T-cell memory formation after mild COVID-19. TCRdb redid the calling of the 5' RACE reads with MiXCR, one entry per CDR3 protein. This table has 540,000 or so distinct CDR3 sequences, around 20% appearing once. Sequencing was performed on PBMCs or a T cell subset sorted from them (not recorded which). The receptors were sampled from an adult woman who had mild COVID-19 (a few samples of this study predate the infection). Cell type and time point are not known.

Notes on this clonotype: Since a much larger clone is just one base distant, this may be a read error. The V call is TRBV6-5, the J call TRBJ2-2; 10 bases fit TRBD1. Trimming cost V 4 bases and J 0 bases; bases outside gene matches: 2. This CDR3 spans 16 amino acids. Germline V CDR1 and CDR2: MNHEY, SVGAGI. The CDR3 spells CASSSGTGANTGELFF. In DNA form, the CDR3 reads TGTGCCAGCAGTTCCGGGACAGGGGCGAACACCGGGGAGCTGTTTTTT.

This clonotype was picked up a small number of times. The chain joins TRBV19 to TRBJ2-1; TRBD1 is a possible D gene (5 bases). CDR3 length: 11 residues. The germline gives CDR1 LNHDA, CDR2 SQIVND (reference sequence). Trimming cost V 10 bases and J 6 bases, with 10 bases left between them. CDR3 amino acids: CATFGANEQFF. DNA of the CDR3: TGTGCCACCTTTGGGGCCAATGAGCAGTTCTTC.

The rearrangement joins TRBV5-1 to TRBJ1-5; D is unresolved. CDR1 is SGHRS, CDR2 YFSETQ, per germline. V was pared by 4 bases and J by 2 bases, with 16 bases between. CDR3 length: 16 amino acids. The CDR3 nucleotides are TGCGCCAGCAGCATAGGATACCCCGAGCGCAATCAGCCCCAGCATTTT. The encoded protein is CASSIGYPERNQPQHF.

The chain carries TRBV29-1 and TRBJ1-3; maybe TRBD1 (5 bases). Trimming took off 6 bases at V and 0 bases at J, with 9 bases between the two ends. The CDR3 contains 13 residues. The V gene's germline CDR1 is SQVTM and CDR2 ANQGSEA. For the CDR3, the DNA is TGCAGCGTCAGGGCTAGCTCTGGAAACACCATATATTTT. Translation: CSVRASSGNTIYF. Full variable domain (remainder filled in from reference TRBV29-1 and TRBJ1-3): SAVISQKPSRDICQRGTSLTIQCQVDSQVTMMFWYRQQPGQSLTLIATANQGSEATYESGFVIDKFPISRPNLTFSTLTVSNMSPEDSSIYLCSVRASSGNTIYFGEGSWLTVV.

This clonotype has a handful of counts. The rearrangement joins TRBV5-1 to TRBJ2-5; D may match TRBD1 or TRBD2 (5 bases each). The CDR3 is made up of 15 amino acids. CDR1 is SGHRS and CDR2 is YFSETQ in the germline V gene. Trimming pared 0 bases from V and 5 bases from J, leaving 14 bases between. The CDR3 nucleotides read TGCGCCAGCAGCTTGGGGGACCCCCAAAGGGAGACCCAGTACTTC. Amino acids: CASSLGDPQRETQYF.

This clonotype showed up just once. A read error may produce the germline difference seen at one junction end. The chain couples TRBV5-1 to TRBJ2-7; a possible D gene is TRBD1 (5 bases). CDR1 SGHRS and CDR2 YFSETQ come from the germline V gene. This CDR3 has 16 amino acids. The chain's CDR3 is CAISLERGLSSYEQYF. DNA for the CDR3: TGCGCCATCAGCTTGGAAAGGGGCTTAAGCTCCTACGAGCAGTACTTC.

A word on this clonotype: Germline is not matched at one junction end, which may reflect a read error. The chain employs TRBV7-7 and TRBJ2-1, with 12 bases matching TRBD2. Germline CDR1 and CDR2: SSHAT and FNYEAQ (reference sequence). The CDR3 length is 16 residues. CDR3 sequence reads: CASSPSLAGGTHEQFF. Here the CDR3 DNA reads TGTGCTAGCAGCCCCTCACTAGCGGGAGGTACCCATGAGCAGTTCTTC.

This clonotype was seen ten or more times. The chain uses TRBV3-1 and TRBJ2-3; a weak D match, TRBD2 (5 bases). Trimming took 1 base from V and 5 from J, leaving 13 bases between them. CDR3 length: 15 amino acids. The germline V gene encodes CDR1 LGHDT and CDR2 YNNKEL (reference sequence). CDR3 amino acids: CASSQGRGAGDTQYF. CDR3 in DNA: TGTGCCAGCAGCCAAGGTCGGGGAGCCGGAGATACGCAGTATTTT.

This clonotype was seen a few times. The V and J genes are TRBV6-4 and TRBJ2-2, with D possibly TRBD1 on 6 matching bases. Deletions cut 0 bases from V and 4 bases from J, with 9 bases between. Germline V gives CDR1 MRHNA, CDR2 SNTAGT. This CDR3 has 15 amino acids. The CDR3 loop reads CASSDSGGVTGELFF. The DNA of the CDR3 is TGTGCCAGCAGTGACTCAGGGGGAGTCACCGGGGAGCTGTTTTTT.

V is TRBV24-1 and J is TRBJ2-2, with D possibly being TRBD1 (5 bases). Germline loops: CDR1 KGHDR, CDR2 SFDVKD. The CDR3 is made up of 16 amino acids. Trimming stripped 1 base from V and 4 bases from J, with 12 bases between. The CDR3 DNA sequence: TGTGCCACCAGTGATTTAAACAGGAGTCCCACCGGGGAGCTGTTTTTT. Translating gives CATSDLNRSPTGELFF.

In its sample, this clonotype was seen many times. The gene calls are TRBV6-1 and TRBJ2-2, with TRBD1 identical over 10 bases. The CDR3 loop spans 15 amino acids. V shed 3 bases and J 6 bases; nucleotides not matched to a gene: 4. CDR1 is MNHNS, CDR2 SASEGT, per germline. CDR3 region: CASSEETGGPGELFF. DNA for the CDR3: TGTGCCAGCAGTGAGGAGACAGGGGGCCCCGGGGAGCTGTTTTTT.

This clonotype was found a few times. J is TRBJ2-1 and V is TRBV6-2 or TRBV6-3, with D perhaps being TRBD1 or TRBD2 (5 bases each). Trimming pared 6 bases from V and 10 bases from J, leaving 13 bases between. This CDR3 region has 12 residues. Germline V CDR1 and CDR2: MNHEY, SVGEGT. CDR3 in amino acids: CASRVVWGEQFF. The CDR3 nucleotides are TGTGCCAGCAGGGTAGTATGGGGGGAGCAGTTCTTC.

The rearrangement uses TRBV7-2 and TRBJ1-1; D possibly corresponds to TRBD1 (6 bases). The CDR3 is made up of 16 amino acids. Looked up from germline, CDR1 is SGHTA and CDR2 is FQGNSA. The V end was cut by 4 bases, the J end by 0 bases, with 15 bases between. The CDR3, as DNA: TGTGCCAGCAGCTCCGTGGACAGCGTGATGAACACTGAAGCTTTCTTT. Its protein is CASSSVDSVMNTEAFF. Full variable domain (outside the CDR3, taken from reference TRBV7-2 and TRBJ1-1): GAGVSQSPSNKVTEKGKDVELRCDPISGHTALYWYRQSLGQGLEFLIYFQGNSAPDKSGLPSDRFSAERTGGSVSTLTIQRTQQEDSAVYLCASSSVDSVMNTEAFFGQGTRLTVV.

This clonotype was counted between two and nine times. This rearrangement joins TRBV4-1 to TRBJ2-3; D assignment may be TRBD1 or TRBD2 (5 bases each). The V end was cut by 0 bases, the J end by 5 bases, with 12 bases between. The CDR3 runs to 15 residues. Looked up from germline, CDR1 is MGHRA and CDR2 is YSYEKL. In DNA, the CDR3 is TGCGCCAGCAGCCAAGATCCGGGGCCGGGAGATACGCAGTATTTT. This codes for CASSQDPGPGDTQYF.

A few counts support this clonotype. This sequence joins TRBV5-6 and TRBJ2-4; TRBD2 matches at 8 bases. Losses at the gene ends were 2 bases for V and 5 bases for J; bases not matched to a gene: 6. Per germline, CDR1 SGHDT and CDR2 YYEEEE. CDR3 length: 15 amino acids. The CDR3 sequence is CASSFLSGSENIQYF. The CDR3 DNA is TGTGCCAGCAGCTTCCTAAGCGGGAGTGAAAACATTCAGTACTTC. The entire variable domain, with the rest obtained from reference TRBV5-6 and TRBJ2-4, is as follows: DAGVTQSPTHLIKTRGQQVTLRCSPKSGHDTVSWYQQALGQGPQFIFQYYEEEERQRGNFPDRFSGHQFPNYSSELNVNALLLGDSALYLCASSFLSGSENIQYFGAGTRLSVL.

J is TRBJ1-2 and V is TRBV3-1, with TRBD1 matching over 11 bases. The CDR3 contains 15 residues. Germline V lookup: CDR1 LGHDT, CDR2 YNNKEL (reference sequence). With 4 bases clipped from V and 1 base from J, the junction kept 2 bases outside the gene matches. The CDR3: CASSRGTGGNYGYTF. CDR3 DNA: TGTGCCAGCAGCCGAGGGACAGGGGGTAACTATGGCTACACCTTC.

This clonotype has only a few counts. The gene calls are TRBV20-1 and TRBJ1-1; 8 bases align to TRBD1. In germline, CDR1 is DFQATT, CDR2 SNEGSKA (reference sequence). This CDR3 comprises 14 residues. V lost 6 bases and J lost 1; bases outside the gene matches: 7. The CDR3 DNA reads as TGCAGTGCGCCCGACAGGGGCGAGAACACTGAAGCTTTCTTT. This encodes CSAPDRGENTEAFF.

V and J are TRBV6-5 and TRBJ2-1; D remains ambiguous. Germline V gene sequence: CDR1 MNHEY, CDR2 SVGAGI. This CDR3 spans 15 amino acids. The germline V and J ends were trimmed by 8 bases and 2 bases, with 16 bases remaining between them. CDR3 protein: CASQKRLPPYNEQFF. In DNA form, the CDR3 reads TGTGCCAGCCAAAAGAGACTCCCCCCCTACAATGAGCAGTTCTTC.

This clonotype came up many times. The gene calls are TRBV5-1 and TRBJ2-5; tentatively, D is TRBD1 (5 bases). Germline CDR1 is SGHRS and CDR2 is YFSETQ. The CDR3 is 13 amino acids. V was clipped by 0 bases and J by 3 bases, with 6 bases between them. CDR3 loop: CASSLGQKETQYF. CDR3 coding DNA: TGCGCCAGCAGCTTGGGACAGAAAGAGACCCAGTACTTC.

This clonotype was seen more than once but under ten times. V gene TRBV20-1 combines with J gene TRBJ1-5; a weak D match, TRBD1 (5 bases). V lost 4 bases and J lost 0, with 10 bases in between. There are 14 residues in the CDR3. From germline, CDR1 is DFQATT and CDR2 SNEGSKA (reference sequence). CDR3 nucleotides: TGCAGTGCTAAGGAGACAGTTAGCAATCAGCCCCAGCATTTT. Translating gives CSAKETVSNQPQHF.